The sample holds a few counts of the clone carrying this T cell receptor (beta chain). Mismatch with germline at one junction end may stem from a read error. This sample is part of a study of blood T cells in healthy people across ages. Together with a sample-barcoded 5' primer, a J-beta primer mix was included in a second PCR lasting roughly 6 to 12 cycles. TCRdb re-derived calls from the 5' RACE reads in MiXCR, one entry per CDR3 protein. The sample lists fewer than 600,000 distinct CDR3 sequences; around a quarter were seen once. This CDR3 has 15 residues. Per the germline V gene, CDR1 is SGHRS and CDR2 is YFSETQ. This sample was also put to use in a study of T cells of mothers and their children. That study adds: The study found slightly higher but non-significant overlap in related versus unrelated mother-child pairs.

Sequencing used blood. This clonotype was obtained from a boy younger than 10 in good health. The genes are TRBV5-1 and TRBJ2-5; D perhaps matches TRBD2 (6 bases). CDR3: CASSWREPAEETQYF. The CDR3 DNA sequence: TGCGCCAGCAGTTGGCGGGAACCGGCCGAAGAGACTCAGTACTTC. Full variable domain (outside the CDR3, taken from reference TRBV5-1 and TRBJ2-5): KAGVTQTPRYLIKTRGQQVTLSCSPISGHRSVSWYQQTPGQGLQFLFEYFSETQRNKGNFPGRFSGRQFSNSRSEMNVSTLELGDSALYLCASSWREPAEETQYFGPGTRLLVL.